This T cell receptor beta chain was identified during a study of human T cells and chemical hapten exposure. The V end lost 0 bases, the J end lost 9 bases, and 15 bases lay between the germline ends. This CDR3 region has 15 residues. Germline loops: CDR1 LGHDT, CDR2 YNNKEL (reference sequence). Time point of the sample: pre-sensitization, week 0. Described treatment: therapeutic diphenylcyclopropenone sensitization with weekly scalp DPC. Drawing of blood took place ahead of applying each patch test. TCRdb processed the RACE reads anew with MiXCR; each CDR3 protein has one entry. The table lists about 77,000 distinct CDR3 sequences, about 14% of them singletons.

This receptor was taken from a woman aged 45 to 65 with alopecia areata. Some clones in this sample may be carry-over from other donors' samples. This rearrangement joins TRBV3-1 to TRBJ2-1, with a weak D call TRBD1 (5 bases). The sequencing here drew on whole blood, taken in connection with sensitization to the hapten diphenylcyclopropenone (DPC). In nucleotides, the CDR3 is TGTGCCAGCAGCCAAGATCGAGTACAGGTTGGTGAGCAGTTCTTC. Translating gives CASSQDRVQVGEQFF.